Below, 14 T cell receptor beta chains from the same sample are listed, as sequenced in a study of CD8 T cells in ankylosing spondylitis. TCRdb re-derived calls from the 5' RACE reads in MiXCR, one entry per CDR3 protein. The sample gives under 200,000 distinct CDR3 sequences, around a tenth of which show up once; approximately 15% is in the top ten. Material: blood, either unsorted or a sorted T cell fraction (not recorded which). The receptors come from a female donor with ankylosing spondylitis or in good health (not recorded which).

The V call is TRBV7-2, the J call TRBJ2-7; 12 nucleotides match TRBD2. Germline loops: CDR1 SGHTA, CDR2 FQGNSA. J was trimmed by 7 bases and V by 8 bases; bases with no gene match: 3. This CDR3 spans 12 amino acids. In nucleotides, the CDR3 is TGTGCCAGCGGACTAGCGGGGTGGGAGCAGTACTTC. Translated, it gives CASGLAGWEQYF. Supplemented by reference TRBV7-2 and TRBJ2-7, the full variable domain reads GAGVSQSPSNKVTEKGKDVELRCDPISGHTALYWYRQSLGQGLEFLIYFQGNSAPDKSGLPSDRFSAERTGGSVSTLTIQRTQQEDSAVYLCASGLAGWEQYFGPGTRLTVT.

This clonotype occurred a few times. CDR3 in DNA: TGTGCCAGCAGTTTTAGCGGGAGGCTCACAGATACGCAGTATTTT. It codes for CASSFSGRLTDTQYF. This chain connects TRBV2 to TRBJ2-3; TRBD2 aligns across 10 bases. Germline V gene data show CDR1 as SNHLY and CDR2 as FYNNEI. Losses at the gene ends were 5 bases for V and 2 bases for J; bases not matched to a gene: 4. The CDR3 runs to 15 residues. Together with reference TRBV2 and TRBJ2-3, the CDR3 gives the full variable domain: EPEVTQTPSHQVTQMGQEVILRCVPISNHLYFYWYRQILGQKVEFLVSFYNNEISEKSEIFDDQFSVERPDGSNFTLKIRSTKLEDSAMYFCASSFSGRLTDTQYFGPGTRLTVL.

This clonotype was found many times. The gene calls are TRBV7-8 and TRBJ2-5, with 8 positions matching TRBD2. Losses at the gene ends were 2 bases for V and 6 bases for J; bases not matched to a gene: 5. CDR3 length equals 14 residues. CDR1 is SGHVS and CDR2 is FQNEAQ in the germline V gene. The CDR3 protein is CASSLPGGPQTQYF. CDR3 nucleotide sequence: TGTGCCAGCAGCTTACCGGGAGGGCCACAGACCCAGTACTTC.

The chain is built from TRBV4-3 and TRBJ2-3; TRBD2 matches at 10 bases. The CDR3 covers 17 residues. V was clipped by 1 base and J by 3 bases; unmatched bases: 7. The germline gives CDR1 LGHNA, CDR2 YSLEER. The CDR3 sequence: CASSQVPSGSPTDTQYF. The CDR3 nucleotides read TGCGCCAGCAGCCAAGTGCCTAGCGGGAGCCCAACAGATACGCAGTATTTT.

This sequence joins TRBV9 and TRBJ1-2; TRBD1 agrees at 9 bases. Per the germline V gene, CDR1 is SGDLS and CDR2 is YYNGEE. After removal of 4 bases from V and 7 bases from J, the junction contained 5 bases not matched to a gene. The CDR3 covers 13 residues. Written as DNA, the CDR3 is TGTGCCAGCAGCCCGACAGGGGGGCTTGGCTACACCTTC. This sequence encodes CASSPTGGLGYTF.

This chain connects TRBV5-1 to TRBJ2-7, with 7 bases that match TRBD2. This CDR3 spans 15 amino acids. V gave up 0 bases and J gave up 2 bases; unmatched junction bases: 5. Germline CDR1 is SGHRS and CDR2 is YFSETQ. CDR3 sequence (DNA): TGCGCCAGCAGCTTGGGGGAGGGCAGACCCTACGAGCAGTACTTC. Translated, it gives CASSLGEGRPYEQYF.

The rearrangement uses TRBV25-1 and TRBJ2-7; TRBD1 might be the D (5 bases). This CDR3 is 14 amino acids long. The germline V gene encodes CDR1 MGHDK and CDR2 SYGVNS. The ends were cut back, 3 bases at V and 3 bases at J, with 12 bases in the middle. The CDR3 region has the DNA TGTGCCAGCAGTGATGTCAACAGGAACTACGAGCAGTACTTC. It yields the protein CASSDVNRNYEQYF.

J is TRBJ2-5 and V is TRBV7-9; D is unresolved. CDR1 SEHNR and CDR2 FQNEAQ come from the germline V gene (reference sequence). V dropped 0 bases and J dropped 0 bases, with 11 bases sitting between them. The CDR3 loop spans 16 amino acids. The CDR3 DNA reads as TGTGCCAGCAGCTTAGCGGTTGCAGAATACCAAGAGACCCAGTACTTC. Translated: CASSLAVAEYQETQYF.

The sample holds a few counts of this clonotype. V usage is TRBV10-2 and J usage is TRBJ1-5; TRBD1 is a possible D gene (6 bases). Germline V lookup: CDR1 WSHSY, CDR2 SAAADI. The CDR3 spans 13 residues. V was clipped by 8 bases and J by 6 bases, with 14 bases between them. DNA for the CDR3: TGCGCCAGCGGGGCAGGGGCGGTTCAGCCCCAGCATTTT. It is translated as CASGAGAVQPQHF.

The chain links TRBV9 to TRBJ2-7, with D unresolved. The germline gives CDR1 SGDLS, CDR2 YYNGEE. CDR3 size: 14 residues. Trimming removed 2 bases at V and 2 bases at J, with 11 bases between. The CDR3 sequence is CASSVSWGTYEQYF. CDR3 nucleotide sequence: TGTGCCAGCAGCGTGTCATGGGGTACCTACGAGCAGTACTTC.

The rearrangement links TRBV9 to TRBJ2-5; no firm D call. The germline gives CDR1 SGDLS, CDR2 YYNGEE. Trimming took 3 bases from V and 3 from J, leaving 18 bases between them. The CDR3 covers 16 residues. CDR3 in DNA: TGTGCCAGCAGCGCGTTCCTAAGGGCCACCGAAGAGACCCAGTACTTC. This translates into CASSAFLRATEETQYF.

The CDR3 bases are TGTGCCAGCACGGGACAGGGAGTTTGGGGGACCCAGTACTTC. Amino acid sequence: CASTGQGVWGTQYF. The chain is built from TRBV28 and TRBJ2-5; the match to TRBD1 covers 9 bases. The CDR3 runs 14 residues. The V gene end was trimmed by 7 bases and the J gene end by 7 bases; junction bases not matched to a gene: 10. Germline-derived CDR1 and CDR2 are MDHEN and SYDVKM.

The chain couples TRBV4-1 to TRBJ2-3, with D uncertain. This CDR3 is built from 15 residues. Per the germline V gene, CDR1 is MGHRA and CDR2 is YSYEKL. V was trimmed by 1 base and J by 2 bases, leaving 10 bases between them. CDR3 DNA: TGCGCCAGCAGCCAAGTCCTGGCCTACACAGATACGCAGTATTTT. It specifies CASSQVLAYTDTQYF.

This clonotype was seen a few times. The chain employs TRBV6-1 and TRBJ2-7, with no clear D. V lost 7 bases to trimming and J lost 0 bases, with 16 bases between them. The length of the CDR3 is 15 residues. Per the germline V gene, CDR1 is MNHNS and CDR2 is SASEGT. The CDR3 bases are TGTGCCAGCACCCAGATGCCCCGAAGCTCCTACGAGCAGTACTTC. Its protein is CASTQMPRSSYEQYF.